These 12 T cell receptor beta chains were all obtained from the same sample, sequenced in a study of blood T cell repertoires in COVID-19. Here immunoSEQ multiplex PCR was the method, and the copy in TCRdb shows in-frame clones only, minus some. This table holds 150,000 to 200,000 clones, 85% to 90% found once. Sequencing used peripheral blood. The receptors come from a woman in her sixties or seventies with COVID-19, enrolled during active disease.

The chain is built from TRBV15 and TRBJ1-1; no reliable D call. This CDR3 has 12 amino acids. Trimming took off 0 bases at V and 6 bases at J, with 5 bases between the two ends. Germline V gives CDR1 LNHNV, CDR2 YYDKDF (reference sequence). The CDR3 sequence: CATSRDLAEAFF. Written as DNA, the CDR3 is TGTGCCACCAGCAGAGATCTCGCTGAAGCTTTCTTT.

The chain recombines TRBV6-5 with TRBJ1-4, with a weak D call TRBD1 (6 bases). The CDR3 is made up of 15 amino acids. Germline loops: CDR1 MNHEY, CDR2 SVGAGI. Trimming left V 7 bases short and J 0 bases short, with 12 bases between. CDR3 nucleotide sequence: TGTGCCAGCAACAAAGGGGGGGCAACTAATGAAAAACTGTTTTTT. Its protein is CASNKGGATNEKLFF.

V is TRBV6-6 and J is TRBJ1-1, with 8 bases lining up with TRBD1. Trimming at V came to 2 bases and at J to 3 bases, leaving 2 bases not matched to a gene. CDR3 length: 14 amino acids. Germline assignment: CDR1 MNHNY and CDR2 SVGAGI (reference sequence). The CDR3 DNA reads TGTGCCAGCAGTTACCGGGACAGGTACACTGAAGCTTTCTTT. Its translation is CASSYRDRYTEAFF.

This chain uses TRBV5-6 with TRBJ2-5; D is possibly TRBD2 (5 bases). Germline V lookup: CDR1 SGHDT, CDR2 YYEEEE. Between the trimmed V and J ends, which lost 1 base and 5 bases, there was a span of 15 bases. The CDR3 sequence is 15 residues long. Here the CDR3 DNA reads TGTGCCAGCAGCTTGTTTGCGACCGGCGGGGAGACCCAGTACTTC. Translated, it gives CASSLFATGGETQYF.

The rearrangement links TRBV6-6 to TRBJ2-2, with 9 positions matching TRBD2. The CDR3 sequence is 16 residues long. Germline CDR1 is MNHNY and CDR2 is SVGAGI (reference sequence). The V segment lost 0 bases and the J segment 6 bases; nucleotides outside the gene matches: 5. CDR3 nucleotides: TGTGCCAGCAGTTACTCGATCGGACTAGCGTCCGGGGAGCTGTTTTTT. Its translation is CASSYSIGLASGELFF.

For the CDR3, the DNA is TGTGCCAGCAGTGACCAGGGGGCGGGATCACCCCTCCACTTT. Its translation is CASSDQGAGSPLHF. The chain recombines TRBV6-1 with TRBJ1-6; 8 nucleotides match TRBD1. Trimming at V came to 3 bases and at J to 10 bases, leaving 5 bases not matched to a gene. Germline V gene data show CDR1 as MNHNS and CDR2 as SASEGT. The CDR3 has 14 residues.

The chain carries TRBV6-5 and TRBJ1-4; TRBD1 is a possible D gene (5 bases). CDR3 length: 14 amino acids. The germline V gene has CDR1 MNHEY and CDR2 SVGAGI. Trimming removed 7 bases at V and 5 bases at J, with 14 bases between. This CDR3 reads CASKQGAVNEKLFF. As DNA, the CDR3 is TGTGCCAGCAAGCAGGGTGCAGTCAATGAAAAACTGTTTTTT.

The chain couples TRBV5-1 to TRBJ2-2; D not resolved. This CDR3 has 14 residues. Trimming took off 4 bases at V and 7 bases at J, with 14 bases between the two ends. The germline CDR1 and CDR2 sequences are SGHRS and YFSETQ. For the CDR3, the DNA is TGCGCCAGCAGCCCGGCGCTCGGGTACGGGGAGCTGTTTTTT. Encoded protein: CASSPALGYGELFF.

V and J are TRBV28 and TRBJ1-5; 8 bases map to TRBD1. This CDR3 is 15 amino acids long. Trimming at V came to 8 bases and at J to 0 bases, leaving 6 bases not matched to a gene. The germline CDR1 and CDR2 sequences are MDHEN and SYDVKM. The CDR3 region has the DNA TGTGCCAGCGCTCAGGGGGCATATAGCAATCAGCCCCAGCATTTT. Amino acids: CASAQGAYSNQPQHF.

The CDR3 bases are TGCAGCGTTGGGGGACAGGGACTCGAGCAGTACTTC. Amino acid sequence: CSVGGQGLEQYF. This chain connects TRBV29-1 to TRBJ2-7; 9 nucleotides agree with TRBD1. The germline gives CDR1 SQVTM, CDR2 ANQGSEA. The CDR3 has 12 residues. With 4 bases clipped from V and 6 bases from J, the junction kept 4 bases outside the gene matches.

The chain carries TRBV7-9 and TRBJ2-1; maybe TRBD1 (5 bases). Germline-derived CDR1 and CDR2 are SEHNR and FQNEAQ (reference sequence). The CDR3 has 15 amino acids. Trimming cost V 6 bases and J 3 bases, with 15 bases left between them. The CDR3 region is CASRMGTGLYNEQFF. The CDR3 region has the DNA TGTGCCAGCAGAATGGGTACAGGCCTCTACAATGAGCAGTTCTTC.

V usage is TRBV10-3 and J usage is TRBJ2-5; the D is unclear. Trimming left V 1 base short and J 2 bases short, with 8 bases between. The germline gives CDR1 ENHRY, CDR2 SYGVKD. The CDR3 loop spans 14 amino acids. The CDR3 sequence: CAISEYQEQETQYF. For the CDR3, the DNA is TGTGCCATCAGTGAGTACCAGGAACAAGAGACCCAGTACTTC.